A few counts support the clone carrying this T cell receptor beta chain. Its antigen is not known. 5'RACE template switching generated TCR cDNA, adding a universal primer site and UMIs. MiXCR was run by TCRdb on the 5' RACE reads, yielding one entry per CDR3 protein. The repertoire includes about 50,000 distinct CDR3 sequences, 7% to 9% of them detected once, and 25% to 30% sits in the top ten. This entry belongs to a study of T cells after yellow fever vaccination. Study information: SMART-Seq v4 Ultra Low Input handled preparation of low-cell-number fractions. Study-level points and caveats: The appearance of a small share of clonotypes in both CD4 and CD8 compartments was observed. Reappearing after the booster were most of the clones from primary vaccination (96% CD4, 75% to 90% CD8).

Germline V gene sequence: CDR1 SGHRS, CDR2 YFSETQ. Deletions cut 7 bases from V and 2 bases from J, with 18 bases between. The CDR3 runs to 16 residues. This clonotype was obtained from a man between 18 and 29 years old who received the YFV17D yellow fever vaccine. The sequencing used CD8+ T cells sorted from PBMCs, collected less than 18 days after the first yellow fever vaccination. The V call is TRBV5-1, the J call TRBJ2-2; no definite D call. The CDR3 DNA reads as TGCGCCAGCGCCAGCGATTGGGAATACAACACCGGGGAGCTGTTTTTT. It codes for CASASDWEYNTGELFF.